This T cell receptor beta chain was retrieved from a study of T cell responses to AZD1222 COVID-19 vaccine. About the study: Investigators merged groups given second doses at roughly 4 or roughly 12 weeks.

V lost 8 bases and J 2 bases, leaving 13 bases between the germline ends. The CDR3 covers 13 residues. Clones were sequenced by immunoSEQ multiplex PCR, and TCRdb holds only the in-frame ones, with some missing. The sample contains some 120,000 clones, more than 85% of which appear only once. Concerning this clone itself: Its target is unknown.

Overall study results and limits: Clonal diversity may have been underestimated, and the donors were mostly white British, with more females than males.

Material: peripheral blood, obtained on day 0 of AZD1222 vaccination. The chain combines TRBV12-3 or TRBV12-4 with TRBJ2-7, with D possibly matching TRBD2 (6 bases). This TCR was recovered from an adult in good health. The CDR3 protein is CASGRGITYEQYF. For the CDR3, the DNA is TGTGCCAGCGGGCGGGGAATTACCTACGAGCAGTACTTC.